One sample yielded the 27 T cell receptor beta chains listed below, sequenced in a study of CD8 T cells in ankylosing spondylitis. TCRdb re-derived calls from the 5' RACE reads in MiXCR, one entry per CDR3 protein. The sample shows approximately 240,000 distinct CDR3 sequences, about 10% of them seen only once. Sample: blood, either unsorted or a sorted T cell fraction (not recorded which). These receptors were collected from a male donor with ankylosing spondylitis or in good health (not recorded which).

This clonotype was found many times. The V gene is TRBV6-5, the J gene TRBJ2-1, with D hard to call. V gave up 0 bases and J gave up 4 bases, with 10 bases separating them. Germline lookup yields CDR1 MNHEY and CDR2 SVGAGI. This CDR3 contains 15 residues. CDR3 residues: CASSYSTPMYNEQFF. CDR3 nucleotides: TGTGCCAGCAGTTACTCCACACCTATGTACAATGAGCAGTTCTTC.

This clonotype was picked up many times. V gene TRBV6-5 combines with J gene TRBJ1-1; no definite D call. The V gene's germline CDR1 is MNHEY and CDR2 SVGAGI. Trimming took off 4 bases at V and 3 bases at J, with 15 bases between the two ends. This CDR3 spans 15 amino acids. In DNA, the CDR3 is TGTGCCAGCAGTTCCCGGGCGGCCGGGGACACTGAAGCTTTCTTT. Translating gives CASSSRAAGDTEAFF.

This clonotype was picked up many times. This sequence joins TRBV5-1 and TRBJ2-1, with TRBD2 matching over 11 bases. Germline assignment: CDR1 SGHRS and CDR2 YFSETQ. Losses at the gene ends were 4 bases for V and 9 bases for J; bases not matched to a gene: 9. The CDR3 covers 15 residues. The CDR3: CASSTLAGGPSEQFF. The CDR3 DNA sequence: TGCGCCAGCAGCACCTTAGCGGGGGGGCCTAGTGAGCAGTTCTTC.

Only a few counts were recorded for this clonotype. As DNA, the CDR3 is TGTGCCAGCAGCCAAGATAACCAGGTGGGAGGTGAAAAACTGTTTTTT. Translation: CASSQDNQVGGEKLFF. The chain recombines TRBV4-2 with TRBJ1-4; no clear D. Germline assignment: CDR1 LGHNA and CDR2 YNFKEQ. Trimming removed 0 bases at V and 7 bases at J, with 15 bases between. This CDR3 region has 16 residues.

In this sample, this clonotype turned up many times. The genes are TRBV12-3 or TRBV12-4 and TRBJ2-5, with 7 bases identical to TRBD2. The CDR3 covers 14 residues. V was pared by 3 bases and J by 4 bases, with 5 bases of the junction left unmatched. The CDR3 spells CASSFMSGGETQYF. CDR3 nucleotide sequence: TGTGCCAGCAGTTTCATGTCGGGGGGAGAGACCCAGTACTTC.

J is TRBJ1-4 and V is TRBV4-2; D may be TRBD1 (5 bases). V was trimmed by 2 bases and J by 7 bases, leaving 11 bases between them. The CDR3 contains 14 residues. CDR1 is LGHNA and CDR2 is YNFKEQ in the germline V gene. CDR3 bases: TGTGCCAGCAGCCAAAGGAGGGGTGGTGAAAAACTGTTTTTT. As protein: CASSQRRGGEKLFF.

Ten or more counts support this clonotype. The V gene is TRBV5-1, the J gene TRBJ1-1; the D is unclear. Germline values: CDR1 SGHRS, CDR2 YFSETQ. Between the trimmed V and J ends, which lost 0 bases and 7 bases, there was a span of 7 bases. This CDR3 has 12 amino acids. CDR3 residues: CASSLAAGEAFF. The CDR3 region has the DNA TGCGCCAGCAGCTTGGCCGCGGGTGAAGCTTTCTTT.

This clonotype has a count of ten or more. The chain is built from TRBV12-3 or TRBV12-4 and TRBJ1-1; 7 positions match TRBD1. The ends lost 5 bases at V and 3 bases at J; junction bases unmatched: 0. This CDR3 has 12 amino acids. Here the CDR3 DNA reads TGTGCCAGCAGTGACAGGGACACTGAAGCTTTCTTT. This codes for CASSDRDTEAFF.

This clonotype showed up many times. The chain recombines TRBV6-2 or TRBV6-3 with TRBJ2-7; D is unclear. The CDR3 contains 13 residues. Trimming left V 4 bases short and J 4 bases short, with 11 bases between. Germline loops: CDR1 MNHEY, CDR2 SVGEGT. The CDR3 DNA sequence: TGTGCCAGCAGTTTGTCCAGGTTGTACGAGCAGTACTTC. Protein: CASSLSRLYEQYF.

This clonotype was seen repeatedly, ten times or more. The chain combines TRBV5-1 with TRBJ2-1, with 7 bases aligning to TRBD2. In germline, CDR1 is SGHRS, CDR2 YFSETQ. V lost 0 bases, J lost 5 bases, and 2 bases stayed unmatched. There are 14 residues in the CDR3. DNA for the CDR3: TGCGCCAGCAGCTTGGAAGGGAGGGACAATGAGCAGTTCTTC. This gives the protein CASSLEGRDNEQFF. The whole variable domain, filled in from reference TRBV5-1 and TRBJ2-1, reads KAGVTQTPRYLIKTRGQQVTLSCSPISGHRSVSWYQQTPGQGLQFLFEYFSETQRNKGNFPGRFSGRQFSNSRSEMNVSTLELGDSALYLCASSLEGRDNEQFFGPGTRLTVL.

The chain has TRBV7-2 and TRBJ2-1, with D possibly being TRBD1 (6 bases). Germline V gene sequence: CDR1 SGHTA, CDR2 FQGNSA. V lost 7 bases, J lost 0 bases, and 13 bases lay in between. The CDR3 runs to 15 residues. In nucleotides, the CDR3 is TGTGCCAGCAACCCAACAGGGCACTCCTACAATGAGCAGTTCTTC. Protein: CASNPTGHSYNEQFF.

This clonotype was detected many times. The chain carries TRBV5-1 and TRBJ2-1; 8 bases are shared with TRBD2. The CDR3 contains 17 residues. Trimming cost V 1 base and J 7 bases; bases outside gene matches: 13. The germline V gene encodes CDR1 SGHRS and CDR2 YFSETQ. The CDR3 DNA is TGCGCCAGCAGCTTGACACCAAGCGGGAGAAGCGGGAATGAGCAGTTCTTC. Amino acids: CASSLTPSGRSGNEQFF.

This clonotype was recorded at least ten times. J is TRBJ1-6 and V is TRBV6-2 or TRBV6-3, with TRBD1 identical over 7 bases. The CDR3 loop spans 14 amino acids. The J segment lost 9 bases and the V segment lost 6 bases, leaving 8 bases of the junction unmatched. CDR1 is MNHEY and CDR2 is SVGEGT in the germline V gene. The CDR3 sequence is CASSLQGRGSPLHF. Written as DNA, the CDR3 is TGTGCCAGCAGCTTACAGGGGCGAGGTTCACCCCTCCACTTT.

A note on this clonotype: Compared with germline, one end of the junction differs, possibly owing to a read error. This chain uses TRBV3-1 with TRBJ1-5; D is possibly TRBD1 (5 bases). The length of the CDR3 is 16 residues. Per germline, CDR1 LGHDT and CDR2 YNNKEL (reference sequence). The CDR3 nucleotides read TGTGCCAGCAGCCAAGGACCTCCTCGGGGGAATCAGCTCCAGCATTTT. Translation gives CASSQGPPRGNQLQHF.

The sample holds a few counts of this clonotype. The chain carries TRBV7-2 and TRBJ2-1; D is unresolved. Trimming took off 0 bases at V and 3 bases at J, with 15 bases between the two ends. The CDR3 has 17 amino acids. CDR1 is SGHTA and CDR2 is FQGNSA in the germline V gene. This CDR3 reads CASSLAGLAVDYNEQFF. The CDR3 DNA reads as TGTGCCAGCAGCTTAGCGGGGTTAGCAGTGGACTACAATGAGCAGTTCTTC.

This clonotype was counted ten times or more. The CDR3 sequence: CSVSSGGQTEQYF. DNA of the CDR3: TGCAGCGTTTCGTCCGGGGGGCAGACCGAGCAGTACTTC. This chain links TRBV29-1 with TRBJ2-7; D is possibly TRBD2 (7 bases). Germline V lookup: CDR1 SQVTM, CDR2 ANQGSEA. The CDR3 spans 13 residues. Trimming removed 5 bases from V and 6 bases from J, with 17 bases in between.

There are many counts of this clonotype. The genes are TRBV20-1 and TRBJ2-3; D may be TRBD1 or TRBD2 (5 bases each). V shed 5 bases and J shed 10 bases, with 13 bases lying between them. Germline CDR1 and CDR2: DFQATT and SNEGSKA (reference sequence). The length of the CDR3 is 11 residues. The CDR3 here is CSAWDGVPQYF. The DNA for the CDR3 is TGCAGTGCTTGGGACGGCGTACCGCAGTATTTT.

This clonotype was detected many times. The chain employs TRBV13 and TRBJ2-2, with 11 nucleotides matching TRBD2. Losses at the gene ends were 2 bases for V and 0 bases for J; bases not matched to a gene: 2. Germline V lookup: CDR1 PRHDT, CDR2 FYEKMQ (reference sequence). The CDR3 has 17 residues. The CDR3 DNA is TGTGCCAGCAGCTTACGTAGCGGGAGGGCGAACACCGGGGAGCTGTTTTTT. This encodes CASSLRSGRANTGELFF.

The sample holds many counts of this clonotype. V usage is TRBV18 and J usage is TRBJ1-4; TRBD1 agrees at 7 bases. The CDR3 consists of 15 residues. The ends lost 3 bases at V and 12 bases at J; junction bases unmatched: 13. Germline V CDR1 and CDR2: KGHSH, LQKENI. CDR3 DNA sequence: TGTGCCAGCTCACCCTTGACTACAGGGGCAACGGAACTGTTTTTT. Translated, it gives CASSPLTTGATELFF.

This clonotype has ten or more counts. CDR3 sequence reads: CASSRKTGVNEKLFF. The CDR3 DNA follows: TGTGCCAGCAGCCGCAAGACAGGGGTTAATGAAAAACTGTTTTTT. The chain has TRBV7-2 and TRBJ1-4; 8 nucleotides align to TRBD1. Trimming took 5 bases from V and 4 from J; bases not matched to a gene: 6. This CDR3 is 15 amino acids long. CDR1 is SGHTA, CDR2 FQGNSA, per germline.

This clonotype was detected many times. The chain is built from TRBV6-1 and TRBJ2-3; 7 nucleotides match TRBD1. The V and J ends lost 4 bases and 6 bases, in that order; junction bases with no gene match: 7. The CDR3 consists of 14 residues. Germline V gene lookup returns CDR1 MNHNS and CDR2 SASEGT. The CDR3 is CASSGGGAWDTQYF. CDR3 DNA sequence: TGTGCCAGCAGTGGAGGGGGCGCATGGGATACGCAGTATTTT.

This clonotype was detected many times. The V and J genes are TRBV15 and TRBJ2-3; 11 bases fit TRBD2. The germline gives CDR1 LNHNV, CDR2 YYDKDF (reference sequence). The CDR3 runs 17 residues. Germline trimming cut 5 bases from V and 4 bases from J; bases unmatched to any gene: 11. CDR3 amino acids: CATSPRLAGGSADTQYF. CDR3 bases: TGTGCCACCAGCCCCCGCCTAGCGGGAGGATCAGCAGATACGCAGTATTTT.

The V gene is TRBV5-1, the J gene TRBJ1-1, with 9 bases matching TRBD1. J gave up 6 bases and V 0 bases, and 6 bases lay outside the gene matches. The CDR3 sequence is 15 residues long. Germline CDR1 and CDR2: SGHRS and YFSETQ. CDR3 sequence reads: CASSLAGQGIAEAFF. The CDR3 nucleotides read TGCGCCAGCAGCTTGGCCGGACAGGGGATCGCTGAAGCTTTCTTT.

There are many counts of this clonotype. The chain carries TRBV12-3 or TRBV12-4 and TRBJ1-1; 7 nucleotides align to TRBD1. The V gene end was trimmed by 4 bases and the J gene end by 1 base; junction bases not matched to a gene: 6. This CDR3 is built from 15 residues. The CDR3, as DNA: TGTGCCAGCAGTTCCCCGGGACAGCCGAACACTGAAGCTTTCTTT. It codes for CASSSPGQPNTEAFF.

The rearrangement joins TRBV6-1 to TRBJ2-3; 7 positions match TRBD2. V lost 3 bases and J lost 1; bases outside the gene matches: 10. This CDR3 spans 17 amino acids. Germline V lookup: CDR1 MNHNS, CDR2 SASEGT. CDR3 in DNA: TGTGCCAGCAGTGATCGAGGGGCCAGCGGGGGCACAGATACGCAGTATTTT. It translates to CASSDRGASGGTDTQYF.

This clonotype was recorded many times. CDR3 residues: CAIRQGSETQYF. CDR3 nucleotides: TGTGCCATCAGACAGGGATCAGAGACCCAGTACTTC. The V gene is TRBV10-3, the J gene TRBJ2-5, with a possible D match to TRBD1 (6 bases). Germline V gene lookup returns CDR1 ENHRY and CDR2 SYGVKD. V lost 6 bases, J lost 4 bases, and 9 bases lay in between. The CDR3 is 12 amino acids.

This clonotype was observed a few times. The chain combines TRBV7-9 with TRBJ2-7; D is unresolved. The CDR3 loop spans 15 amino acids. Germline lookup yields CDR1 SEHNR and CDR2 FQNEAQ (reference sequence). V lost 5 bases and J 2 bases, leaving 16 bases between the germline ends. CDR3 sequence: CASSLTEGWPYEQYF. The CDR3 region has the DNA TGTGCCAGCAGCCTCACGGAAGGGTGGCCCTACGAGCAGTACTTC.